This T cell receptor (beta chain) was documented in a study of blood T cell repertoires in COVID-19. Study context: Sample material is recorded as cDNA or gDNA derived from T cells, B-cell-depleted T cells, or PBMCs.

Original methodology: The authors estimated nucleated cell counts from reference gene primer amplification. Sequenced by immunoSEQ multiplex PCR; TCRdb stores in-frame clones only, minus some. V, J and clone size reflect that table, while D and trimming were determined from the DNA. Of under 150,000 clones listed, roughly four fifths are singletons. What was sequenced was PBMCs or T cells enriched from blood (not recorded which). The sequence was obtained from a man younger than 40 who had recovered from COVID-19.

Written as DNA, the CDR3 is TGTGCCAGCAGCTTATGGGGGGAGAATGAGCAGTTCTTC. Protein: CASSLWGENEQFF. This chain joins TRBV11-2 and TRBJ2-1; weak D call: TRBD2 (6 bases). Trimming cost V 2 bases and J 7 bases, with 9 bases left between them. CDR3 length equals 13 residues. Per the germline V gene, CDR1 is SGHAT and CDR2 is FQNNGV.